This T cell receptor beta chain was sequenced during a study of T cell repertoires in cytomegalovirus infection. Study-level background: Public signatures in TCR beta pointed to CMV infection and matching HLA type. Findings and caveats of the study: Accumulated public TCR beta family frequency recognized individuals carrying CMV together with the relevant HLA. HLA-C-restricted CMV clonotypes gave the most frequent clonotype in two of eight donors.

This clonotype was detected many times. What it binds is not known. TCRdb itself ran the reads through MiXCR, one entry per CDR3 protein. The sample holds 490,000 or so distinct CDR3 sequences, approximately 10% seen once. This receptor was identified in a human donor in good health (CMV status not recorded). Some clones in this sample may be carry-over from other donors' samples. The sequenced sample was PBMCs.

The CDR3 nucleotides read TGTGCCAGCAGCTTGTCTACCGGGAAGGAGACCCAGTACTTC. Translation gives CASSLSTGKETQYF. The rearrangement joins TRBV5-5 to TRBJ2-5; D is possibly TRBD2 (5 bases). With 1 base removed from V and 5 bases from J, the gap between germline ends came to 12 bases. This CDR3 spans 14 amino acids. Germline assignment: CDR1 SGHKS and CDR2 YYEKEE (reference sequence).